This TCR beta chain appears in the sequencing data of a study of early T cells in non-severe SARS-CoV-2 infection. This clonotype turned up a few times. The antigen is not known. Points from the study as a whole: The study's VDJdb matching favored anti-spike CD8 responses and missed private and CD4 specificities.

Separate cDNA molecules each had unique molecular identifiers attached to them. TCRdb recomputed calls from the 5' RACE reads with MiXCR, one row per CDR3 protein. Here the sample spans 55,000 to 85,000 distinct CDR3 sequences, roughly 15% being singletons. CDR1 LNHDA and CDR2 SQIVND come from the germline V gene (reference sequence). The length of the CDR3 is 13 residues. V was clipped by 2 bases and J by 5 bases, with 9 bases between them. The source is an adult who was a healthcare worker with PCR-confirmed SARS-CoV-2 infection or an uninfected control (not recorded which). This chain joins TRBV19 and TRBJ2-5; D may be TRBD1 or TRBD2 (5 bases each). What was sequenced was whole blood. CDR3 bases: TGTGCCAGTAGTATAAGCTGGGGGGAGACCCAGTACTTC. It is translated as CASSISWGETQYF.